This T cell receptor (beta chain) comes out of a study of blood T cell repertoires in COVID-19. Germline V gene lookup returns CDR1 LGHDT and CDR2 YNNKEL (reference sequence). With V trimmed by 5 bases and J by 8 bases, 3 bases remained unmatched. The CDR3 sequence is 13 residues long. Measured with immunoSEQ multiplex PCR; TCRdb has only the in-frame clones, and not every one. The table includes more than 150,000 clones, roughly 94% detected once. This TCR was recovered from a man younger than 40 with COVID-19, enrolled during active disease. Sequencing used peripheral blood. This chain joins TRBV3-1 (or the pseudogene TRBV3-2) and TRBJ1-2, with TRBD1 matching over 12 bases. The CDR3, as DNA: TGTGCCAGCAGCGGGACAGGGGGCATCGGCTACACCTTC. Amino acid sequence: CASSGTGGIGYTF.